This T cell receptor beta chain came from a study of naive and memory T cell subsets. The beta constant-region primer was an equimolar mix of two oligonucleotides covering TRBC1 and TRBC2. MiXCR was run by TCRdb on the UMI-ligation and nested PCR reads, yielding one entry per CDR3 protein. The profile shows roughly 31,000 distinct CDR3 sequences, roughly a tenth of them singletons. Germline loops: CDR1 MRHNA, CDR2 SNTAGT. The CDR3 covers 13 residues. V was trimmed by 5 bases and J by 5 bases, leaving 13 bases between them. This clonotype was seen many times. The V call is TRBV6-4, the J call TRBJ2-7; no firm D call. The source material was effector memory CD4+ T cells from blood. Noted subset: effector memory, CD45RA- CD27-. The sequence was collected from a human donor in good health. The CDR3 sequence is CASSKTSRDEQYF. CDR3 DNA sequence: TGTGCCAGCAGTAAGACAAGTCGCGACGAGCAGTACTTC.